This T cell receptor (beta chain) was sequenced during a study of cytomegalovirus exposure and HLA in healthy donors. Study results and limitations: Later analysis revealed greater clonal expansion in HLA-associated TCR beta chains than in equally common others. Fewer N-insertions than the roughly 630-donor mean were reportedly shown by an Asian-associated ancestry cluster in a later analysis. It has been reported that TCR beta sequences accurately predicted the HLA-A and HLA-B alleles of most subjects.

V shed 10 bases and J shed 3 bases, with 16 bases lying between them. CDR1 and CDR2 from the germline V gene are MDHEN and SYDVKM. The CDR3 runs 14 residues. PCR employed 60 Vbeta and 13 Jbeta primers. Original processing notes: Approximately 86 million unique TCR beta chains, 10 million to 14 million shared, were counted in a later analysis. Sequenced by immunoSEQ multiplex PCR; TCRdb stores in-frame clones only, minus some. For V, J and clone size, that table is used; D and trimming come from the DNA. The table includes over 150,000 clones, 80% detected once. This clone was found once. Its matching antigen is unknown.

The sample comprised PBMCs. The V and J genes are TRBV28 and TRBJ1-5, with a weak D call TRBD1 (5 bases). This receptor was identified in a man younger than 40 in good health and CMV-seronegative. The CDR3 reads CATSKTQVNQPQHF. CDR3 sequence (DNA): TGTGCCACAAGTAAAACACAGGTCAATCAGCCCCAGCATTTT.